Below, 27 T cell receptor beta chains from the same sample are listed, as sequenced in a study of cytomegalovirus exposure and HLA in healthy donors. PCR used 60 Vbeta primers and 13 Jbeta primers. Libraries were prepared by immunoSEQ multiplex PCR; TCRdb keeps only in-frame clonotypes and omits some of them. The top ten hold over 6.5% of the sample, which has under 150,000 clones, 67% seen once. Sequences were obtained from PBMCs. These receptors came from a man aged 18 to 30 in good health and CMV-seropositive.

The rearrangement uses TRBV29-1 and TRBJ2-3; unclear D gene. The V end lost 8 bases, the J end lost 2 bases, and 5 bases lay between the germline ends. Per germline, CDR1 SQVTM and CDR2 ANQGSEA. The CDR3 length is 10 residues. The CDR3 reads CSTNTDTQYF. The CDR3 DNA sequence: TGCAGCACAAACACAGATACGCAGTATTTT.

The chain recombines TRBV6-4 with TRBJ2-1; D may be TRBD2 (6 bases). V lost 6 bases to trimming and J lost 8 bases, with 20 bases between them. The germline V gene encodes CDR1 MRHNA and CDR2 SNTAGT. This CDR3 is 15 amino acids long. The CDR3 coding sequence is TGTGCCAGCAGACGACTAGTTAATGGAAACGATGAGCAGTTCTTC. Translated, it gives CASRRLVNGNDEQFF.

This clone was seen once. This chain uses TRBV5-1 with TRBJ2-1; no clear D gene. Germline values: CDR1 SGHRS, CDR2 YFSETQ. This CDR3 has 12 residues. V was trimmed by 0 bases and J by 6 bases, leaving 4 bases between them. This CDR3 reads CASSLGPNEQFF. The CDR3 DNA sequence: TGCGCCAGCAGCTTGGGGCCCAATGAGCAGTTCTTC.

The chain has TRBV27 and TRBJ1-5; TRBD1 agrees at 9 bases. The CDR3 loop spans 14 amino acids. V dropped 7 bases and J dropped 4; count of bases not matched to a gene: 5. Germline values: CDR1 MNHEY, CDR2 SMNVEV (reference sequence). The DNA for the CDR3 is TGTGCCAGCACCGGGACAGGGTCTAATCAGCCCCAGCATTTT. Translation gives CASTGTGSNQPQHF.

The sample holds a few counts of this clone. The chain is built from TRBV9 and TRBJ2-2; D might be TRBD2 (5 bases). Between the trimmed V and J ends, which lost 0 bases and 4 bases, there was a span of 13 bases. Germline V gives CDR1 SGDLS, CDR2 YYNGEE. The CDR3 totals 16 residues. The CDR3 sequence is CASSVDIRGGTGELFF. The DNA of the CDR3 is TGTGCCAGCAGCGTAGATATTAGAGGAGGCACCGGGGAGCTGTTTTTT. Drawing the rest from reference TRBV9 and TRBJ2-2, the complete variable domain is DSGVTQTPKHLITATGQRVTLRCSPRSGDLSVYWYQQSLDQGLQFLIQYYNGEERAKGNILERFSAQQFPDLHSELNLSSLELGDSALYFCASSVDIRGGTGELFFGEGSRLTVL.

The chain employs TRBV15 and TRBJ1-2, with 8 positions matching TRBD1. The J segment lost 8 bases and the V segment lost 3 bases, leaving 8 bases of the junction unmatched. This CDR3 comprises 14 residues. Per the germline V gene, CDR1 is LNHNV and CDR2 is YYDKDF (reference sequence). CDR3 loop: CATSRGAGGRGYTF. The CDR3, as DNA: TGTGCCACCAGCAGGGGGGCAGGGGGCCGAGGCTACACCTTC.

This clone turned up a few times. The genes are TRBV7-2 and TRBJ2-5; D possibly corresponds to TRBD1 (5 bases). The V end was cut by 2 bases, the J end by 5 bases, with 6 bases between. The germline gives CDR1 SGHTA, CDR2 FQGNSA. CDR3 length: 12 amino acids. This CDR3 is CASSLSGETQYF. The CDR3 DNA reads TGTGCCAGCAGCTTATCAGGGGAGACCCAGTACTTC.

The J gene is TRBJ2-7, the V gene TRBV27; D may be TRBD1 (6 bases). CDR1 is MNHEY, CDR2 SMNVEV, per germline (reference sequence). This CDR3 is 16 amino acids long. V lost 4 bases, J lost 5 bases, and 21 bases lay in between. For the CDR3, the DNA is TGTGCCAGCAGTTCCCTGGCCCCCAGGGGTGGGAACGAGCAGTACGTC. Residues: CASSSLAPRGGNEQYV.

The J gene is TRBJ2-5, the V gene TRBV5-6; 11 nucleotides match TRBD1. Losses at the gene ends were 4 bases for V and 5 bases for J; bases not matched to a gene: 7. The germline V gene has CDR1 SGHDT and CDR2 YYEEEE. The CDR3 totals 15 residues. This CDR3 reads CASSLRTGGQETQYF. CDR3 in DNA: TGTGCCAGCAGCCTAAGGACAGGGGGCCAGGAGACCCAGTACTTC.

The chain is built from TRBV28 and TRBJ2-3; maybe TRBD1 (5 bases). Trimming pared 7 bases from V and 4 bases from J, leaving 15 bases between. Germline values: CDR1 MDHEN, CDR2 SYDVKM. This CDR3 contains 14 residues. The CDR3 loop reads CASKPQGTADTQYF. CDR3 bases: TGTGCCAGCAAGCCGCAGGGCACGGCAGATACGCAGTATTTT.

The sample holds a few counts of this clone. This rearrangement joins TRBV7-7 to TRBJ2-5; 8 bases fit TRBD1. The V gene end was trimmed by 5 bases and the J gene end by 4 bases; junction bases not matched to a gene: 3. The CDR3 has 13 amino acids. CDR1 is SSHAT and CDR2 is FNYEAQ in the germline V gene (reference sequence). This chain's CDR3 is CASSNDRGETQYF. In DNA, the CDR3 is TGTGCCAGCAGCAACGACAGGGGAGAGACCCAGTACTTC.

This chain links TRBV27 with TRBJ1-6; D ambiguous. Per germline, CDR1 MNHEY and CDR2 SMNVEV (reference sequence). Trimming took 6 bases from V and 0 from J, leaving 18 bases between them. CDR3 length: 18 amino acids. CDR3 residues: CASSLKSYSSSYNSPLHF. DNA of the CDR3: TGTGCCAGCAGCTTAAAGAGCTACTCGAGCTCCTATAATTCACCCCTCCACTTT.

This clone was seen a handful of times. V and J are TRBV7-3 and TRBJ1-4, with D possibly TRBD1 on 5 matching bases. The V end was cut by 2 bases, the J end by 0 bases, with 16 bases between. This CDR3 region has 18 residues. Germline V gene lookup returns CDR1 SGHTA and CDR2 FQGTGA. The CDR3 DNA follows: TGTGCCAGCAGCTTAGCCCCCCAGGGCAGTGCAACTAATGAAAAACTGTTTTTT. Its protein is CASSLAPQGSATNEKLFF.

This sequence joins TRBV10-2 and TRBJ1-1; TRBD1 might be the D (6 bases). V dropped 9 bases and J dropped 0 bases, with 11 bases sitting between them. This CDR3 region has 13 residues. The germline V gene has CDR1 WSHSY and CDR2 SAAADI. The CDR3 coding sequence is TGCGCCAGTGAAGGACAGCTGAACACTGAAGCTTTCTTT. This encodes CASEGQLNTEAFF.

The gene calls are TRBV6-1 and TRBJ1-4; 7 bases are a match to TRBD1. This CDR3 has 14 amino acids. Germline trimming cut 6 bases from V and 8 bases from J; bases unmatched to any gene: 9. CDR1 is MNHNS and CDR2 is SASEGT in the germline V gene. CDR3 bases: TGTGCCAGCAGAGTCGACAGGGTGTACGAAAAACTGTTTTTT. It translates to CASRVDRVYEKLFF.

The rearrangement joins TRBV29-1 to TRBJ2-7; the D gene is possibly TRBD1 (5 bases). This CDR3 spans 14 amino acids. Trimming stripped 4 bases from V and 0 bases from J, with 13 bases between. CDR1 and CDR2 (germline): SQVTM, ANQGSEA. CDR3 loop: CSVVREGVSYEQYF. The CDR3 DNA follows: TGCAGCGTTGTTAGGGAAGGGGTCTCCTACGAGCAGTACTTC.

The chain carries TRBV5-4 and TRBJ2-1; tentatively, D is TRBD1 (5 bases). Trimming took 3 bases from V and 2 from J, leaving 9 bases between them. CDR1 and CDR2 from the germline V gene are SGHNT and YYREEE (reference sequence). The CDR3 totals 14 residues. CDR3 DNA sequence: TGTGCCAGCAGCTACCAGGGCGCCTACAATGAGCAGTTCTTC. This translates into CASSYQGAYNEQFF.

The rearrangement uses TRBV5-1 and TRBJ1-1; D remains ambiguous. The CDR3 loop spans 16 amino acids. V was clipped by 1 base and J by 1 base, with 14 bases between them. Germline values: CDR1 SGHRS, CDR2 YFSETQ. In DNA, the CDR3 is TGCGCCAGCAGCTTGTTCGCGGGGTTCGGGAACACTGAAGCTTTCTTT. Translation: CASSLFAGFGNTEAFF.

The gene calls are TRBV6-5 and TRBJ1-3, with 7 bases matching TRBD1. Trimming cost V 4 bases and J 3 bases; bases outside gene matches: 3. CDR3 length equals 14 residues. CDR1 is MNHEY and CDR2 is SVGAGI in the germline V gene. The DNA for the CDR3 is TGTGCCAGCAGTTTGACAGGGCTTGGAAACACCATATATTTT. This sequence encodes CASSLTGLGNTIYF.

This chain joins TRBV5-1 and TRBJ1-2; 9 nucleotides match TRBD1. V shed 0 bases and J 8 bases; nucleotides not matched to a gene: 5. Germline lookup yields CDR1 SGHRS and CDR2 YFSETQ. The CDR3 is 14 residues long. This CDR3 reads CASSLGTGARGYTF. The DNA of the CDR3 is TGCGCCAGCAGCTTGGGGACAGGGGCCCGAGGCTACACCTTC.

This clone has just a few counts. Additional DNA sequences in this sample encode the identical CDR3. The chain links TRBV6-4 to TRBJ2-3; perhaps TRBD2 as D (6 bases). V was shortened by 2 bases and J by 0 bases, with 9 bases between the two germline ends. The CDR3 has 15 amino acids. The germline CDR1 and CDR2 sequences are MRHNA and SNTAGT. DNA of the CDR3: TGTGCCAGCAGTGACGTGGGGGGTAGCACAGATACGCAGTATTTT. Translating gives CASSDVGGSTDTQYF.

The chain has TRBV29-1 and TRBJ1-1; 7 nucleotides agree with TRBD1. V shed 6 bases and J 4 bases; nucleotides not matched to a gene: 5. The CDR3 spans 12 residues. Germline-derived CDR1 and CDR2 are SQVTM and ANQGSEA. The CDR3 sequence is CSVGDSATEAFF. The CDR3 nucleotides read TGCAGCGTGGGGGACAGCGCCACTGAAGCTTTCTTT.

This clone was recorded a few times. The V and J genes are TRBV28 and TRBJ1-5; weak D call: TRBD1 (5 bases). V lost 6 bases to trimming and J lost 3 bases, with 18 bases between them. CDR1 is MDHEN, CDR2 SYDVKM, per germline. This CDR3 spans 16 amino acids. The CDR3 region has the DNA TGTGCCAGCAGACATAAAACGGGACTTTTCAATCAGCCCCAGCATTTT. Translating it yields CASRHKTGLFNQPQHF.

The chain couples TRBV9 to TRBJ1-6, with TRBD1 matching over 8 bases. Germline V gene sequence: CDR1 SGDLS, CDR2 YYNGEE. V was clipped by 0 bases and J by 7 bases; unmatched bases: 9. The CDR3 length is 17 residues. The CDR3 sequence: CASSVGTAGGPNSPLHF. CDR3 DNA sequence: TGTGCCAGCAGCGTAGGAACGGCAGGGGGCCCAAATTCACCCCTCCACTTT.

The chain couples TRBV5-1 to TRBJ2-5; D gene uncertain. Trimming took 2 bases from V and 1 from J, leaving 6 bases between them. Germline V gives CDR1 SGHRS, CDR2 YFSETQ. The CDR3 spans 13 residues. The CDR3, as DNA: TGCGCCAGCAGCTTTGGGCCCCAAGAGACCCAGTACTTC. This encodes CASSFGPQETQYF.

The chain carries TRBV29-1 and TRBJ2-2; TRBD2 might be the D (5 bases). V lost 7 bases, J lost 4 bases, and 7 bases lay in between. CDR1 and CDR2 (germline): SQVTM, ANQGSEA. CDR3 length: 11 residues. The CDR3, as DNA: TGCAGCGGGAGGATCACCGGGGAGCTGTTTTTT. It translates to CSGRITGELFF.

As regards this clone: Different DNA sequences within this sample yield the same CDR3. The V call is TRBV7-6, the J call TRBJ1-2, with 11 bases that match TRBD1. V shed 5 bases and J 4 bases; nucleotides not matched to a gene: 3. Germline CDR1 and CDR2: SGHVS and FNYEAQ. The CDR3 extends over 14 amino acids. This chain's CDR3 is CASSPGQGGYGYTF. CDR3 in DNA: TGTGCCAGCAGCCCGGGACAGGGGGGCTATGGCTACACCTTC. Full variable domain (missing parts from reference TRBV7-6 and TRBJ1-2): GAGVSQSPRYKVTKRGQDVALRCDPISGHVSLYWYRQALGQGPEFLTYFNYEAQQDKSGLPNDRFSAERPEGSISTLTIQRTEQRDSAMYRCASSPGQGGYGYTFGSGTRLTVV.